Reported below is one T cell receptor (beta chain). Antigen: not known. The record originates from a study of shared clonotypes between healthy human individuals. Method: immunoSEQ multiplex PCR; TCRdb's copy keeps in-frame clones and lacks some. The sample comprises millions of clones, roughly 95% of which are singletons, and about 1.1% rests with the top ten. Study-wide points: The diversity represented, both genetic and in exposure history, was limited by few donors.

Positive CCR7 selection of CD45RO-negative cells yielded the naive CD8 cells, and terminally differentiated effector memory CD45RA+ cells were excluded. V was cut by 0 bases and J by 0 bases, with 11 bases left in between. The V gene's germline CDR1 is MNHNY and CDR2 SVGAGI (reference sequence). The CDR3 runs 16 residues. The source material was naive CD8+ T cells sorted from blood. The receptor was isolated from a man between 18 and 35 years old in good health. The V gene is TRBV6-6, the J gene TRBJ1-2; no firm D call. CDR3 sequence (DNA): TGTGCCAGCAGTTACTCGTCAGAGGTGCCTAACTATGGCTACACCTTC. Translated, it gives CASSYSSEVPNYGYTF.